The 5 T cell receptor beta chains below come from one sample, sequenced in a study of T cell responses to AZD1222 COVID-19 vaccine. TCRdb keeps only in-frame clones here, not all; method: immunoSEQ multiplex PCR. Of roughly 100,000 clones in the sample, about 90% were seen once. Sequencing was performed on peripheral blood, taken on day 0 of AZD1222 vaccination. These receptors were collected from an adult in good health.

V is TRBV11-3 and J is TRBJ2-5; D is possibly TRBD1 (6 bases). CDR1 and CDR2 (germline): SGHNT, YENEEA. This CDR3 contains 13 residues. Trimming removed 3 bases at V and 5 bases at J, with 10 bases between. The CDR3 is CASSFSRGETQYF. The CDR3 DNA reads TGTGCCAGCAGCTTCTCGAGGGGGGAGACCCAGTACTTC.

The chain recombines TRBV7-2 with TRBJ2-7; D is unresolved. Germline V CDR1 and CDR2: SGHTA, FQGNSA. This CDR3 contains 11 residues. V was pared by 5 bases and J by 1 base, with 3 bases between. Written as DNA, the CDR3 is TGTGCCAGCAGCCCTTCCTACGAGCAGTACTTC. Translating gives CASSPSYEQYF.

This CDR3 is CAIGPRGGEKLFF. The CDR3 coding sequence is TGTGCTATTGGGCCAAGGGGAGGTGAAAAACTGTTTTTT. The chain employs TRBV12-5 and TRBJ1-4; tentative D call: TRBD1 (5 bases). With 10 bases removed from V and 7 bases from J, the gap between germline ends came to 16 bases. The CDR3 is 13 amino acids. Germline V gene lookup returns CDR1 LGHNT and CDR2 FRNRAP.

The gene calls are TRBV28 and TRBJ1-2; possible D gene TRBD1, 6 bases. Germline CDR1 is MDHEN and CDR2 is SYDVKM. The CDR3 extends over 14 amino acids. V shed 3 bases and J shed 4 bases, with 12 bases lying between them. The CDR3 DNA sequence: TGTGCCAGCAGTTTTTCAACAGGGATCTATGGCTACACCTTC. The encoded protein is CASSFSTGIYGYTF.

This clone was seen just once. The V and J genes are TRBV19 and TRBJ1-2; D unclear. The V gene's germline CDR1 is LNHDA and CDR2 SQIVND (reference sequence). CDR3 length: 13 residues. Trimming stripped 10 bases from V and 6 bases from J, with 18 bases between. This chain's CDR3 is CATTTPPLDGYTF. In DNA form, the CDR3 reads TGTGCCACCACTACCCCCCCGTTGGATGGCTACACCTTC.